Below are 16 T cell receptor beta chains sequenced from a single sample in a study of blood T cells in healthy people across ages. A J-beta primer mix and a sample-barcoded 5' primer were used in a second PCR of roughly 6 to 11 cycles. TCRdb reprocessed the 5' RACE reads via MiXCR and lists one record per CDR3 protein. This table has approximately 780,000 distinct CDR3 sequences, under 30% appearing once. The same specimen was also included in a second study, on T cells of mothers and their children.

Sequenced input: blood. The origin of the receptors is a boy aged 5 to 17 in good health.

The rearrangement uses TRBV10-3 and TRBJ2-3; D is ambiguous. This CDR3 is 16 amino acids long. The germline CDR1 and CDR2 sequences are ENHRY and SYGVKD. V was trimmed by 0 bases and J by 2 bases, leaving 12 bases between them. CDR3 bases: TGTGCCATCAGTGAGTCGGAGCGACCCTACACAGATACGCAGTATTTT. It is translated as CAISESERPYTDTQYF.

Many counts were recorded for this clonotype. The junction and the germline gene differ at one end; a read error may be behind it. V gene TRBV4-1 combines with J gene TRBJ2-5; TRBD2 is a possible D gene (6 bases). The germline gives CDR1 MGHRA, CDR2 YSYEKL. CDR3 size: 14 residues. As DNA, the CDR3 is TGTGCCAGCAGCCAAGGAGGGCGGCAAGAGACCCAGTACTTC. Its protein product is CASSQGGRQETQYF.

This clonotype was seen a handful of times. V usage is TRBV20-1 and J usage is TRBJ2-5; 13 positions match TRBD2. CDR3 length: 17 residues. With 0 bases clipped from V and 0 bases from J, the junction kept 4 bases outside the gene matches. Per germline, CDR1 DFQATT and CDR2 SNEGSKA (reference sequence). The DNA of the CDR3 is TGCAGTGCTAGAGATTGGACTAGCGGGGGTAACCAAGAGACCCAGTACTTC. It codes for CSARDWTSGGNQETQYF.

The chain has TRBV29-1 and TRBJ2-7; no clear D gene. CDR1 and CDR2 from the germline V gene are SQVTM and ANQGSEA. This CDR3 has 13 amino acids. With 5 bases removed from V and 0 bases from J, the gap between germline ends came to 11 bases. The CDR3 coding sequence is TGCAGCGTTTTCTTTCCGTCCTCCTACGAGCAGTACTTC. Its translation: CSVFFPSSYEQYF.

CDR3 in DNA: TGTGCCAGCAGCTCCGTGGGACGAGAGACCCAGTACTTC. Its protein product is CASSSVGRETQYF. V is TRBV7-2 and J is TRBJ2-5, with D perhaps being TRBD1 or TRBD2 (5 bases each). Germline CDR1 reads SGHTA; CDR2 reads FQGNSA. Trimming pared 4 bases from V and 4 bases from J, leaving 10 bases between. CDR3 length: 13 residues.

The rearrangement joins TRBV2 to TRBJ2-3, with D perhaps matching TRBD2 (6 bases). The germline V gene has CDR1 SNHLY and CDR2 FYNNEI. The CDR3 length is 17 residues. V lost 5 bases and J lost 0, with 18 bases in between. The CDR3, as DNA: TGTGCCAGCAGTCCACTATCTAGCGCCGCTAGCACAGATACGCAGTATTTT. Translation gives CASSPLSSAASTDTQYF.

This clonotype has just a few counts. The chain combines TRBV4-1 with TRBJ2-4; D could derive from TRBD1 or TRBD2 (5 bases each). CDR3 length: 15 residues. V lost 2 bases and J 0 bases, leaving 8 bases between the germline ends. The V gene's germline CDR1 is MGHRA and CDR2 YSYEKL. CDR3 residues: CASSQRDLAKNIQYF. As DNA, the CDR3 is TGCGCCAGCAGCCAAAGGGACCTAGCCAAAAACATTCAGTACTTC.

The CDR3 DNA reads TGTGCCAGCTCACCGGACGGGGTAACCGAAGCTTTCTTT. This codes for CASSPDGVTEAFF. The chain employs TRBV18 and TRBJ1-1; unclear D gene. Germline V lookup: CDR1 KGHSH, CDR2 LQKENI. The length of the CDR3 is 13 residues. With 3 bases removed from V and 8 bases from J, the gap between germline ends came to 13 bases.

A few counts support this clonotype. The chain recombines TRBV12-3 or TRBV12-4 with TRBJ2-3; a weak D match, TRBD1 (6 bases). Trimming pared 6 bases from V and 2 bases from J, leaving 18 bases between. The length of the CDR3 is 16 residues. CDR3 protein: CASRTRDTPITDTQYF. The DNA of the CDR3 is TGTGCCAGCAGGACCCGGGACACCCCCATCACAGATACGCAGTATTTT.

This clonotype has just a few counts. CDR3 bases: TGTGCCTTCCGGGCCCTTACCCAGTACTTC. Protein sequence: CAFRALTQYF. V usage is TRBV30 and J usage is TRBJ2-5; D unresolved. The CDR3 is made up of 10 amino acids. The germline V and J ends were trimmed by 7 bases and 8 bases, with 11 bases remaining between them. The germline gives CDR1 GTSNPN, CDR2 SVGIG (reference sequence).

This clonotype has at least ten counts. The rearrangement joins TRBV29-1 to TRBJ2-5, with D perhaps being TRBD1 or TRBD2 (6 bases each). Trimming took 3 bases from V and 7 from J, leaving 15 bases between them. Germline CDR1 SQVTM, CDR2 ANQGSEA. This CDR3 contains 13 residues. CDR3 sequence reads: CSVDPTEGGTQYF. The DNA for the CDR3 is TGCAGCGTTGACCCCACGGAGGGGGGGACCCAGTACTTC.

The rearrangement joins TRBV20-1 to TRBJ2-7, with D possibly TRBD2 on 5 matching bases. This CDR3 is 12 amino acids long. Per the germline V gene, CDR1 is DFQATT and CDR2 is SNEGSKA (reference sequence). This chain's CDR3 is CRAAASPYEQYF. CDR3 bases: TGCAGAGCGGCGGCTAGCCCTTACGAGCAGTACTTC.

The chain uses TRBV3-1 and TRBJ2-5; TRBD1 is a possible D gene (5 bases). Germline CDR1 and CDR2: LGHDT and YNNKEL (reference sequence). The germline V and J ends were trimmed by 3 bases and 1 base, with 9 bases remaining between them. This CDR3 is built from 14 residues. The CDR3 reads CASSHRQFQETQYF. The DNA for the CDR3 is TGTGCCAGCAGCCACCGACAGTTCCAAGAGACCCAGTACTTC.

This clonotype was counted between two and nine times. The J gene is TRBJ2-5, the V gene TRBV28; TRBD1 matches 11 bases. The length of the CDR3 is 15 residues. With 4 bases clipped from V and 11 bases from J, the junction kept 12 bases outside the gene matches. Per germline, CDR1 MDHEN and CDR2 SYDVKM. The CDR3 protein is CASSSGGTGGEKQYF. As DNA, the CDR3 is TGTGCCAGCAGTTCGGGCGGGACAGGGGGTGAAAAGCAGTACTTC. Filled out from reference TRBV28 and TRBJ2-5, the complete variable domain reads DVKVTQSSRYLVKRTGEKVFLECVQDMDHENMFWYRQDPGLGLRLIYFSYDVKMKEKGDIPEGYSVSREKKERFSLILESASTNQTSMYLCASSSGGTGGEKQYFGPGTRLLVL.

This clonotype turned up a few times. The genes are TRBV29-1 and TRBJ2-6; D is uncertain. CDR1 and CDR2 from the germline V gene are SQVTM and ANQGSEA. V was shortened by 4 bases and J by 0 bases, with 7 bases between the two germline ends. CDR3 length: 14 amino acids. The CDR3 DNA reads TGCAGCGTTGCTAGGACCTCTGGGGCCAACGTCCTGACTTTC. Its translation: CSVARTSGANVLTF.

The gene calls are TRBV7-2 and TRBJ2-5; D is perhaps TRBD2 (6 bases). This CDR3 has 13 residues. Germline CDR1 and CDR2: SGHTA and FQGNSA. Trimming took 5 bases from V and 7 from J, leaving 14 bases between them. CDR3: CASSTLAVATQYF. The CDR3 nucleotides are TGTGCCAGCAGCACCTTAGCGGTGGCGACCCAGTACTTC.